This T cell receptor beta chain derives from a study of blood T cell repertoires in COVID-19. Overall study context: The United States, Italy and Spain provided the acute and convalescent COVID-19 samples. Nucleic acid was either cDNA or gDNA, and it came from T cells, B-cell-depleted T cells, or PBMCs.

Using immunoSEQ multiplex PCR, the repertoire was profiled, and TCRdb retains in-frame clones only, with some absent. The sample lists some 400,000 clones; around 92% were seen once. The source of this sequence is a woman between 25 and 40 years old who had recovered from COVID-19. Sequenced sample: PBMCs or T cells enriched from blood (not recorded which).

The CDR3 sequence is CASSRITGVGGEKLFF. CDR3 in DNA: TGTGCCAGCAGCCGAATAACAGGGGTCGGCGGTGAAAAACTGTTTTTT. The rearrangement joins TRBV14 to TRBJ1-4, with 7 bases that match TRBD1. V shed 4 bases and J 7 bases; nucleotides not matched to a gene: 12. The CDR3 covers 16 residues. Germline V gene sequence: CDR1 SGHDN, CDR2 FVKESK. The whole variable domain, remainder taken from reference TRBV14 and TRBJ1-4, is EAGVTQFPSHSVIEKGQTVTLRCDPISGHDNLYWYRRVMGKEIKFLLHFVKESKQDESGMPNNRFLAERTGGTYSTLKVQPAELEDSGVYFCASSRITGVGGEKLFFGSGTQLSVL.